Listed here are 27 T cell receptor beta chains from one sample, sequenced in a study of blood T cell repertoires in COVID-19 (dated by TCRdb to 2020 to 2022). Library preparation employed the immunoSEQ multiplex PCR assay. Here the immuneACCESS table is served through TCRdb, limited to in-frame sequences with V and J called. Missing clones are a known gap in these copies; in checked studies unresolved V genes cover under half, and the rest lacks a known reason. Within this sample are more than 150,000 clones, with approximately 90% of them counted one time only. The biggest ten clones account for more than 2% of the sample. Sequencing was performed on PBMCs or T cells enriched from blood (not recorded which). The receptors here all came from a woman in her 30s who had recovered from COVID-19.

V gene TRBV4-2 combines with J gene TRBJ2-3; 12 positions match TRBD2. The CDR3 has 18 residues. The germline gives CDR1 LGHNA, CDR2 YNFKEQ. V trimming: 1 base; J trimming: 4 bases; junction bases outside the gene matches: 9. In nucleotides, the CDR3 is TGTGCCAGCAGCCAAGCTAGTCTAGCGGGGGGGTTGGCAGATACGCAGTATTTT. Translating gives CASSQASLAGGLADTQYF.

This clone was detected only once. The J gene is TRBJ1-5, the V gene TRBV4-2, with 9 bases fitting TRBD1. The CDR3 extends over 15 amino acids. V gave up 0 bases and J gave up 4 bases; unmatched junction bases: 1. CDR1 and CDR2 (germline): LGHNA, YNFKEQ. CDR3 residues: CASSQEGTGNQPQHF. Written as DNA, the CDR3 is TGTGCCAGCAGCCAAGAAGGGACAGGGAATCAGCCCCAGCATTTT.

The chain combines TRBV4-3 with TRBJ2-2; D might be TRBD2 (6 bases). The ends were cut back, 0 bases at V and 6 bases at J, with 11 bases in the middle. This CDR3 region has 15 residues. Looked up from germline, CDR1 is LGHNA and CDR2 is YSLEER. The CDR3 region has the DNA TGCGCCAGCAGCCAAGAGGGATCTAGCGCCGGGGAGCTGTTTTTT. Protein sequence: CASSQEGSSAGELFF.

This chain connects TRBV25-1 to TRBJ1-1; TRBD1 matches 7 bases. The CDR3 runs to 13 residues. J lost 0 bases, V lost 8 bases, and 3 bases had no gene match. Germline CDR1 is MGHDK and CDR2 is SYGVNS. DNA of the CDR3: TGTGCCAGCGGGGGACAGTTGAACACTGAAGCTTTCTTT. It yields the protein CASGGQLNTEAFF.

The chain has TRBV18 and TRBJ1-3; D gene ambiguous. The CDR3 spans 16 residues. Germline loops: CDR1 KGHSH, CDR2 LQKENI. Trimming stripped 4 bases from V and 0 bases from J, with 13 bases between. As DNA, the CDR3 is TGTGCCAGCTCACGTAATCACCAGGACTCTGGAAACACCATATATTTT. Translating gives CASSRNHQDSGNTIYF.

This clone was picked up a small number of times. DNA for the CDR3: TGTGCCTGGAGTGGGCGACAGGGGACGAGGGACATTCAGTACTTC. This sequence encodes CAWSGRQGTRDIQYF. The chain combines TRBV30 with TRBJ2-4, with 8 bases that match TRBD1. With V trimmed by 1 base and J by 8 bases, 10 bases remained unmatched. This CDR3 spans 15 amino acids. Germline V CDR1 and CDR2: GTSNPN, SVGIG (reference sequence).

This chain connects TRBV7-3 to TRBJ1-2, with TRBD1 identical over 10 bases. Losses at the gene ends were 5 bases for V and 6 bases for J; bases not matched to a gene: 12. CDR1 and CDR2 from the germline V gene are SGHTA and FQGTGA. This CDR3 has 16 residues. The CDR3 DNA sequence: TGTGCCAGCAGCCAAAGATGGGGGACAGGGGTCGATGGCTACACCTTC. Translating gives CASSQRWGTGVDGYTF.

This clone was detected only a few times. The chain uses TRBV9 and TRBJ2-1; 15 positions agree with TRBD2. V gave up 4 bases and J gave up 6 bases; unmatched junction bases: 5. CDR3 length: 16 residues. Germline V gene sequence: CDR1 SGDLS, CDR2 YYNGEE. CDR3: CASSWTSGGDPNEQFF. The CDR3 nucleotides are TGTGCCAGCAGCTGGACTAGCGGGGGGGATCCCAATGAGCAGTTCTTC.

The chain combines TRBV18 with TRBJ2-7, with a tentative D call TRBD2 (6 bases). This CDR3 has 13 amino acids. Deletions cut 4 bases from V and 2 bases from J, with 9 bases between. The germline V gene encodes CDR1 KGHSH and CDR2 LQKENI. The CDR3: CASSRGLTYEQYF. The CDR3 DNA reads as TGTGCCAGCTCACGGGGACTTACCTACGAGCAGTACTTC.

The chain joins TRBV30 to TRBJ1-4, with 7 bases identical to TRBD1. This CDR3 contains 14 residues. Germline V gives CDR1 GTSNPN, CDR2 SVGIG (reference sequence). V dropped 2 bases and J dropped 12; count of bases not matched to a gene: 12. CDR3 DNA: TGTGCCTGGAGTCCTGGGACAGTCAGAGGGGAACTGTTTTTT. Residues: CAWSPGTVRGELFF. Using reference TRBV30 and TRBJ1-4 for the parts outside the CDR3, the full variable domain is SQTIHQWPATLVQPVGSPLSLECTVEGTSNPNLYWYRQAAGRGLQLLFYSVGIGQISSEVPQNLSASRPQDRQFILSSKKLLLSDSGFYLCAWSPGTVRGELFFGSGTQLSVL.

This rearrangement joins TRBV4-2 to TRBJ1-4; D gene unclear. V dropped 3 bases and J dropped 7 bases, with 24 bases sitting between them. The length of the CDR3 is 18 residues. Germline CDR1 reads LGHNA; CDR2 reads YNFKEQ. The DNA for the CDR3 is TGTGCCAGCAGCCAGGGGAAGCAGCGGCCATGGTCTGGTGAAAAACTGTTTTTT. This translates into CASSQGKQRPWSGEKLFF.

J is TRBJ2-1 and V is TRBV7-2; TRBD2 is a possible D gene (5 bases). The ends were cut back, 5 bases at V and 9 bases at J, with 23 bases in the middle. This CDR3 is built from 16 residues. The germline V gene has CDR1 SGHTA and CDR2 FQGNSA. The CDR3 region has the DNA TGTGCCAGCAGCCTGGTTCGGATAATTACACGGGGTGAGCAGTTCTTC. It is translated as CASSLVRIITRGEQFF.

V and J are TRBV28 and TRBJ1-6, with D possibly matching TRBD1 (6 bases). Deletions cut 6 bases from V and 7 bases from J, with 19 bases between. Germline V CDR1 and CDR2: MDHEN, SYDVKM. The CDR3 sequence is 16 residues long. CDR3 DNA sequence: TGTGCCAGCAGCCCTCTCAGTATAAGGGGGAATTCACCCCTCCACTTT. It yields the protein CASSPLSIRGNSPLHF.

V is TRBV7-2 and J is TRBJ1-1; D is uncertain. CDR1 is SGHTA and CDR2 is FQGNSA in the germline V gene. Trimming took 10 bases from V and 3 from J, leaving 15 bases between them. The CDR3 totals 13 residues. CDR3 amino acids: CATSPNRYTEAFF. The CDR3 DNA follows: TGTGCCACATCTCCCAACAGATACACTGAAGCTTTCTTT.

The CDR3 reads CASSAYDRPGTNEKLFF. The CDR3 coding sequence is TGTGCCAGCAGTGCCTATGACAGGCCTGGGACTAATGAAAAACTGTTTTTT. This chain connects TRBV9 to TRBJ1-4; D may be TRBD1 (6 bases). Trimming shortened V by 5 bases and J by 2 bases, and 19 bases separated the two germline ends. The CDR3 has 17 amino acids. The germline V gene encodes CDR1 SGDLS and CDR2 YYNGEE.

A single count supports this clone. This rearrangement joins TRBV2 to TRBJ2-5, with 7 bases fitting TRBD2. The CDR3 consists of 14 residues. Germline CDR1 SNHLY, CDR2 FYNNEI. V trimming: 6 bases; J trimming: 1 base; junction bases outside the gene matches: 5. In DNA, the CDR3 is TGTGCCAGCAGCCAGCGGGGCCGCCAAGAGACCCAGTACTTC. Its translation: CASSQRGRQETQYF.

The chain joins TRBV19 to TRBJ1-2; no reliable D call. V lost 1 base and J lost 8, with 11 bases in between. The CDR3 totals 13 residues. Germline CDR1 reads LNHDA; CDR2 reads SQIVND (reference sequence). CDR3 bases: TGTGCCAGTAGTATAGTTGCGGGAAGGGGCTACACCTTC. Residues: CASSIVAGRGYTF.

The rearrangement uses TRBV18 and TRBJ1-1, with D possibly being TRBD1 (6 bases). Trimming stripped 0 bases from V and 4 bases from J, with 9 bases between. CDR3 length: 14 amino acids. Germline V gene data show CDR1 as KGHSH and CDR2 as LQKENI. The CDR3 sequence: CASSPPQGATEAFF. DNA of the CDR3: TGTGCCAGCTCACCACCACAGGGTGCCACTGAAGCTTTCTTT.

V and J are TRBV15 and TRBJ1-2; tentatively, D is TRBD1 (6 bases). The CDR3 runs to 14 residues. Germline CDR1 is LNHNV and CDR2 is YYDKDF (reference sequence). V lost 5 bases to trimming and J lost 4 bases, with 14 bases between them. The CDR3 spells CATSQAGASYGYTF. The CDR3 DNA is TGTGCCACCAGCCAGGCAGGGGCCTCCTATGGCTACACCTTC.

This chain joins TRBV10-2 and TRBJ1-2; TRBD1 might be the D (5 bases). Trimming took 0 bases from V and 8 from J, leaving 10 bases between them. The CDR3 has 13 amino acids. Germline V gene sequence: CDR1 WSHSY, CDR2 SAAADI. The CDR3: CASSESSGNGYTF. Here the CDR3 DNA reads TGCGCCAGCAGTGAGTCGTCAGGGAACGGCTACACCTTC.

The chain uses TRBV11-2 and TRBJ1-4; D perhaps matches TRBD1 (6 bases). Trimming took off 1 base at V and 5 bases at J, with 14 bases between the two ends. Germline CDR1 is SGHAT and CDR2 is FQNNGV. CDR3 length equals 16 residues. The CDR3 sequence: CASSLAGGLGNEKLFF. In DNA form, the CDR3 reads TGTGCCAGCAGCTTAGCGGGGGGGCTGGGGAATGAAAAACTGTTTTTT.

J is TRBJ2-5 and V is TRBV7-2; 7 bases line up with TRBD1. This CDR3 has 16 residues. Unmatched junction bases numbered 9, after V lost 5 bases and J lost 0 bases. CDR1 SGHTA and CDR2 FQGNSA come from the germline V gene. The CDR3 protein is CASSDLGTDYQETQYF. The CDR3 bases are TGTGCCAGCAGCGACCTGGGGACAGATTACCAAGAGACCCAGTACTTC.

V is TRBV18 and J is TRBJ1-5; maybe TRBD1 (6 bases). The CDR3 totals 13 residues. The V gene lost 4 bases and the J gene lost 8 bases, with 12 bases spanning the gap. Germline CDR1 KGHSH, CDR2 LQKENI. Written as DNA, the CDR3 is TGTGCCAGCTCACAAGGGGGTACGGAGCCCCAGCATTTT. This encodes CASSQGGTEPQHF.

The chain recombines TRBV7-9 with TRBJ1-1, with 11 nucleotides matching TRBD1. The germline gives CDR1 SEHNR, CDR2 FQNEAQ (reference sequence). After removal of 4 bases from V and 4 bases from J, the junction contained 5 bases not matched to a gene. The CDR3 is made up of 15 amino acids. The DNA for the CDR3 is TGTGCCAGCAGCTCTTCCGGACAGGGGGCCACTGAAGCTTTCTTT. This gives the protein CASSSSGQGATEAFF.

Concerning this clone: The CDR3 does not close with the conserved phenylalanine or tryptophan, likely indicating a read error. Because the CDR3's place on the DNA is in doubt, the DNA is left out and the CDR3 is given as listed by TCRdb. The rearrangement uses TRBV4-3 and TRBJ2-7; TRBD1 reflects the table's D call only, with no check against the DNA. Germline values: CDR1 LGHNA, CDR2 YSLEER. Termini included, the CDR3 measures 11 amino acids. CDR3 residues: CASSQDPAGPL.

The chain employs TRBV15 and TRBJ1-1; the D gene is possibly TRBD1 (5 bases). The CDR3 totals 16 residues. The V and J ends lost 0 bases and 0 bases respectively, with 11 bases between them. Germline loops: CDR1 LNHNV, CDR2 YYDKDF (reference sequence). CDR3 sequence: CATSRDPGRVNTEAFF. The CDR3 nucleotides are TGTGCCACCAGCAGAGATCCGGGCAGGGTGAACACTGAAGCTTTCTTT.

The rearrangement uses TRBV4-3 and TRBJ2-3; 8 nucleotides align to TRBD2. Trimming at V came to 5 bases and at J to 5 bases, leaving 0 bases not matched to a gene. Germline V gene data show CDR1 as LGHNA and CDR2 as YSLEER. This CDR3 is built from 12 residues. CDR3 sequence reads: CASSTSGDTQYF. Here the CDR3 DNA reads TGCGCCAGCAGCACTAGCGGAGATACGCAGTATTTT.